Presented here are 22 T cell receptor beta chains from one specimen sequenced in a study of control samples from healthy donors and cancer patients. Using immunoSEQ multiplex PCR, the repertoire was profiled, and TCRdb retains in-frame clones only, with some absent. The sample yields more than 60,000 clones, 89% seen once. Sequencing was performed on PBMCs. The receptors originated from a woman aged 45-65 years with colorectal cancer.

The V call is TRBV27, the J call TRBJ2-7; TRBD1 matches at 9 bases. CDR3 length: 17 residues. V lost 5 bases and J lost 1; bases outside the gene matches: 12. Germline loops: CDR1 MNHEY, CDR2 SMNVEV (reference sequence). The CDR3 here is CASSPGQGRPFSYEQYV. The CDR3 DNA reads as TGTGCCAGCAGTCCAGGACAGGGGCGGCCCTTTTCCTACGAGCAGTACGTC.

This clone was detected only a few times. As DNA, the CDR3 is TGTGCCAGCAGCGTAGGTAAGGTCAGTGAAGCTTTCTTT. Translated, it gives CASSVGKVSEAFF. This chain connects TRBV9 to TRBJ1-1; the D is unclear. The germline V and J ends were trimmed by 0 bases and 7 bases, with 10 bases remaining between them. This CDR3 spans 13 amino acids. Per the germline V gene, CDR1 is SGDLS and CDR2 is YYNGEE.

The chain links TRBV19 to TRBJ1-6; TRBD1 matches 7 bases. The length of the CDR3 is 15 residues. CDR1 and CDR2 (germline): LNHDA, SQIVND (reference sequence). V lost 4 bases to trimming and J lost 11 bases; unmatched junction nucleotides: 11. CDR3 DNA: TGTGCCAGTAGTACCCCCGACAGGGCAGCGGCACCCCTCCACTTT. Translating gives CASSTPDRAAAPLHF.

The chain uses TRBV14 and TRBJ2-5; weak D call: TRBD2 (6 bases). The V gene's germline CDR1 is SGHDN and CDR2 FVKESK. V was trimmed by 0 bases and J by 1 base, leaving 18 bases between them. This CDR3 spans 18 amino acids. The CDR3 loop is CASSQDLSGQGIQETQYF. CDR3 nucleotides: TGTGCCAGCAGCCAAGACCTTAGCGGCCAGGGCATCCAAGAGACCCAGTACTTC.

The chain is built from TRBV24-1 and TRBJ2-5; D may be TRBD2 (5 bases). Trimming removed 2 bases at V and 3 bases at J, with 9 bases between. Germline CDR1 and CDR2: KGHDR and SFDVKD. The CDR3 runs 14 residues. DNA of the CDR3: TGTGCCACCAGTGATTACGGACTGAAAGAGACCCAGTACTTC. This sequence encodes CATSDYGLKETQYF.

V and J are TRBV29-1 and TRBJ2-1; 10 positions match TRBD1. This CDR3 has 13 residues. The V segment lost 4 bases and the J segment 8 bases; nucleotides outside the gene matches: 5. CDR1 SQVTM and CDR2 ANQGSEA come from the germline V gene. CDR3 sequence: CSVVDRGDDEQFF. The CDR3 DNA sequence: TGCAGCGTTGTGGACAGGGGGGACGATGAGCAGTTCTTC.

The rearrangement joins TRBV25-1 to TRBJ1-2; D ambiguous. Trimming stripped 3 bases from V and 1 base from J, with 6 bases between. The length of the CDR3 is 13 residues. The germline CDR1 and CDR2 sequences are MGHDK and SYGVNS. The CDR3 DNA reads TGTGCCAGCAGTGATCCGGGTAACTATGGCTACACCTTC. This gives the protein CASSDPGNYGYTF.

This clone has just a few counts. CDR3 in DNA: TGTGCCAGCAGCCCCGGACTAGCGAAGAACACCGGGGAGCTGTTTTTT. It is translated as CASSPGLAKNTGELFF. The gene calls are TRBV7-2 and TRBJ2-2, with TRBD2 matching 9 bases. V was pared by 5 bases and J by 1 base, with 5 bases of the junction left unmatched. CDR3 length: 16 residues. Germline V gives CDR1 SGHTA, CDR2 FQGNSA. The whole variable domain, remainder taken from reference TRBV7-2 and TRBJ2-2, is GAGVSQSPSNKVTEKGKDVELRCDPISGHTALYWYRQSLGQGLEFLIYFQGNSAPDKSGLPSDRFSAERTGGSVSTLTIQRTQQEDSAVYLCASSPGLAKNTGELFFGEGSRLTVL.

The chain has TRBV28 and TRBJ1-1; tentatively, D is TRBD1 (6 bases). Between the trimmed V and J ends, which lost 6 bases and 8 bases, there was a span of 19 bases. The CDR3 is 14 amino acids. Per germline, CDR1 MDHEN and CDR2 SYDVKM. The CDR3 sequence is CASRPTTGLEEAFF. CDR3 DNA: TGTGCCAGCAGGCCAACCACAGGGTTAGAAGAAGCTTTCTTT. Full variable domain (missing parts from reference TRBV28 and TRBJ1-1): DVKVTQSSRYLVKRTGEKVFLECVQDMDHENMFWYRQDPGLGLRLIYFSYDVKMKEKGDIPEGYSVSREKKERFSLILESASTNQTSMYLCASRPTTGLEEAFFGQGTRLTVV.

The rearrangement uses TRBV7-6 and TRBJ1-1, with D tentatively TRBD1 (5 bases). The CDR3 runs 15 residues. Trimming removed 5 bases at V and 1 base at J, with 14 bases between. Germline lookup yields CDR1 SGHVS and CDR2 FNYEAQ. CDR3 bases: TGTGCCAGCAGCCCCAAGCCCGGGGCGAACACTGAAGCTTTCTTT. This sequence encodes CASSPKPGANTEAFF. Looking up the rest from reference TRBV7-6 and TRBJ1-1 gives the full variable domain: GAGVSQSPRYKVTKRGQDVALRCDPISGHVSLYWYRQALGQGPEFLTYFNYEAQQDKSGLPNDRFSAERPEGSISTLTIQRTEQRDSAMYRCASSPKPGANTEAFFGQGTRLTVV.

In this sample, this clone turned up once. The chain has TRBV6-5 and TRBJ1-4, with 7 bases lining up with TRBD1. The ends lost 3 bases at V and 7 bases at J; junction bases unmatched: 5. CDR3 size: 14 residues. Per germline, CDR1 MNHEY and CDR2 SVGAGI. The CDR3 loop reads CASSYDRVGEKLFF. The CDR3 nucleotides are TGTGCCAGCAGTTATGACAGGGTGGGTGAAAAACTGTTTTTT.

This chain links TRBV7-8 with TRBJ2-7, with D maybe TRBD2 (5 bases). Germline V gene sequence: CDR1 SGHVS, CDR2 FQNEAQ. Trimming took off 5 bases at V and 0 bases at J, with 8 bases between the two ends. This CDR3 has 13 amino acids. The CDR3 sequence is CASSPEGSYEQYV. The DNA for the CDR3 is TGTGCCAGCAGCCCCGAGGGCTCCTACGAGCAGTACGTC.

The rearrangement uses TRBV19 and TRBJ1-2; 9 nucleotides match TRBD1. CDR3 length: 15 residues. The junction had 9 bases not matched to a gene; V was cut back by 6 bases and J by 4 bases. CDR1 is LNHDA, CDR2 SQIVND, per germline (reference sequence). The CDR3 spells CASSPTGGVIYGYTF. The CDR3 region has the DNA TGTGCCAGTAGCCCCACAGGGGGCGTTATCTATGGCTACACCTTC.

The chain links TRBV23-1 to TRBJ1-5; perhaps TRBD1 as D (5 bases). TRBV23-1 is placed among ORFs of uncertain function. V lost 3 bases and J 0 bases, leaving 15 bases between the germline ends. This CDR3 is built from 17 residues. CDR3 in amino acids: CASSQVGDRGSNQPQHF. Written as DNA, the CDR3 is TGCGCCAGCAGTCAGGTGGGGGATCGGGGTAGCAATCAGCCCCAGCATTTT.

This rearrangement joins TRBV7-9 to TRBJ1-2; 10 bases align to TRBD1. CDR3 length: 15 amino acids. Germline-derived CDR1 and CDR2 are SEHNR and FQNEAQ (reference sequence). V dropped 4 bases and J dropped 6; count of bases not matched to a gene: 8. The chain's CDR3 is CASSYYRDRGNGYTF. In DNA form, the CDR3 reads TGTGCCAGCAGCTACTACCGGGACAGGGGAAATGGCTACACCTTC.

J is TRBJ1-6 and V is TRBV6-4; 10 positions agree with TRBD1. Germline trimming cut 8 bases from V and 8 bases from J; bases unmatched to any gene: 9. The CDR3 contains 15 residues. Per germline, CDR1 MRHNA and CDR2 SNTAGT. CDR3 nucleotide sequence: TGTGCCAGCCGGACAGGGGGTATGAAGGATTCACCCCTCCACTTT. Residues: CASRTGGMKDSPLHF.

The chain combines TRBV30 with TRBJ1-2; 10 bases fit TRBD1. This CDR3 region has 16 residues. The J segment lost 4 bases and the V segment lost 2 bases, leaving 10 bases of the junction unmatched. Germline loops: CDR1 GTSNPN, CDR2 SVGIG (reference sequence). This CDR3 reads CAWSLDRGGHPYGYTF. Here the CDR3 DNA reads TGTGCCTGGAGTTTGGACAGGGGGGGACACCCCTATGGCTACACCTTC.

This chain connects TRBV7-8 to TRBJ2-1, with D unclear. Germline V CDR1 and CDR2: SGHVS, FQNEAQ. The CDR3 runs 13 residues. Trimming shortened V by 7 bases and J by 1 base, and 8 bases separated the two germline ends. Here the CDR3 reads CASTTGSYNEQFF. Written as DNA, the CDR3 is TGTGCCAGCACTACTGGTTCCTACAATGAGCAGTTCTTC.

The chain links TRBV24-1 to TRBJ1-2; D is ambiguous. Trimming pared 3 bases from V and 9 bases from J, leaving 10 bases between. Germline lookup yields CDR1 KGHDR and CDR2 SFDVKD. The CDR3 extends over 12 amino acids. The CDR3 region is CATSDPRNSYTF. CDR3 in DNA: TGTGCCACCAGTGATCCTCGAAATAGCTACACCTTC.

This clone is a singleton in its sample. The rearrangement joins TRBV5-8 to TRBJ1-1, with 9 bases identical to TRBD1. Germline-derived CDR1 and CDR2 are SGHTS and YDEGEE. V gave up 0 bases and J gave up 4 bases; unmatched junction bases: 4. The length of the CDR3 is 15 residues. The CDR3 region is CASSLAGQGVTEAFF. The CDR3 bases are TGTGCCAGCAGCTTGGCGGGACAGGGAGTCACTGAAGCTTTCTTT.

This chain connects TRBV7-2 to TRBJ2-5; 7 bases line up with TRBD1. V dropped 2 bases and J dropped 5; count of bases not matched to a gene: 8. The CDR3 has 15 residues. The germline gives CDR1 SGHTA, CDR2 FQGNSA. CDR3 in amino acids: CASSLYLTGRETQYF. CDR3 DNA sequence: TGTGCCAGCAGCTTATACCTGACAGGGCGGGAGACCCAGTACTTC.

This chain connects TRBV5-6 to TRBJ2-5; D is ambiguous. V lost 0 bases, J lost 0 bases, and 6 bases lay in between. This CDR3 has 14 amino acids. Germline loops: CDR1 SGHDT, CDR2 YYEEEE. DNA of the CDR3: TGTGCCAGCAGCTTGGCTCTGAACCAAGAGACCCAGTACTTC. Translating it yields CASSLALNQETQYF.